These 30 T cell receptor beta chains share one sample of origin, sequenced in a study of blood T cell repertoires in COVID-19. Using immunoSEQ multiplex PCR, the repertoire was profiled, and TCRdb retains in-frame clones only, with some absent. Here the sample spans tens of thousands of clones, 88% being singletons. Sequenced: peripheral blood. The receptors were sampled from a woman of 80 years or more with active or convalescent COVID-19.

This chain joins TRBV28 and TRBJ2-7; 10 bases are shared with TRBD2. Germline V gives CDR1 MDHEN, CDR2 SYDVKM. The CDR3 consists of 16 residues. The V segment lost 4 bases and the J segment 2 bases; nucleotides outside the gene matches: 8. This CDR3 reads CASSSLAGAPPYEQYF. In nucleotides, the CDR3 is TGTGCCAGCAGTTCCCTAGCGGGGGCTCCTCCCTACGAGCAGTACTTC.

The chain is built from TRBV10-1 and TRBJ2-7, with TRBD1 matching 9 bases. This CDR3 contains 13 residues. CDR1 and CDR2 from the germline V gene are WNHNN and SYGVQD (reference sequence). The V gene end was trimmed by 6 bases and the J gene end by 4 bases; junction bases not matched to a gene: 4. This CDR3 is CASRPGTGYEQYF. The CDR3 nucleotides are TGCGCCAGCAGACCCGGGACAGGGTACGAGCAGTACTTC.

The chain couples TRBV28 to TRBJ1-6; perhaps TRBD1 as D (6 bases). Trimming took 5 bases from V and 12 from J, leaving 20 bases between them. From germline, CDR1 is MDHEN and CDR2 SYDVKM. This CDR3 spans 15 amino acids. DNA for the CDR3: TGTGCCAGCAGTCAACCGACAGGCCGGTTGGTACCCCTCCACTTT. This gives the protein CASSQPTGRLVPLHF.

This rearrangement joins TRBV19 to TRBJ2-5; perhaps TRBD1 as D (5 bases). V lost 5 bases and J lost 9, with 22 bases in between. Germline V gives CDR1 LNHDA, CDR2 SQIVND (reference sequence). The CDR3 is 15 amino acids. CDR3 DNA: TGTGCCAGTAGTGCCCTCCCGACAGCGACCTCGGCCCAGTACTTC. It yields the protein CASSALPTATSAQYF.

The CDR3 reads CASSLGLAGGSSTDTQYF. The CDR3 DNA sequence: TGCGCCAGCAGCCTCGGACTAGCGGGGGGCTCTAGCACAGATACGCAGTATTTT. The chain joins TRBV5-1 to TRBJ2-3; 14 bases match TRBD2. Germline lookup yields CDR1 SGHRS and CDR2 YFSETQ. The CDR3 contains 18 residues. After removal of 4 bases from V and 0 bases from J, the junction contained 7 bases not matched to a gene.

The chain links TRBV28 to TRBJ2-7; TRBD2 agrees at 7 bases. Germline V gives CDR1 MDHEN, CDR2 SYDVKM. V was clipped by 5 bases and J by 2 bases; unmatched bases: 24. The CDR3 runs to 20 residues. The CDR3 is CASSLTTTALAVKPTYEQYF. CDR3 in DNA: TGTGCCAGCAGTCTTACCACAACCGCTCTAGCGGTGAAACCTACCTACGAGCAGTACTTC.

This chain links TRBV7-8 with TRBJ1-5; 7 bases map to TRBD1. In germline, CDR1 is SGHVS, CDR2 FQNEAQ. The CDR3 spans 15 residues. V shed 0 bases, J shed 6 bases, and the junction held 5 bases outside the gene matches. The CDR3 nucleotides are TGTGCCAGCAGCTTAGCAGGGGGCAATCTTCAGCCCCAGCATTTT. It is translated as CASSLAGGNLQPQHF.

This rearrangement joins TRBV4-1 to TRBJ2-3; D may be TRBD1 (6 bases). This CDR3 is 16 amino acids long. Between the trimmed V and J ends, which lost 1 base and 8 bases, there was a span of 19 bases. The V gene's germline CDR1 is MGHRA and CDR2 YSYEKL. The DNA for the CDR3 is TGCGCCAGCAGCCAAGTCGCGACAGGAGGATCGGGTACGCAGTATTTT. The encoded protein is CASSQVATGGSGTQYF.

Here the CDR3 reads CASSSPSGGRDTQYF. The CDR3 bases are TGTGCCAGCAGTTCCCCTAGCGGGGGGAGGGATACGCAGTATTTT. The chain has TRBV28 and TRBJ2-3; 11 bases are a match to TRBD2. The length of the CDR3 is 15 residues. Germline V CDR1 and CDR2: MDHEN, SYDVKM. V was pared by 4 bases and J by 6 bases, with 6 bases of the junction left unmatched.

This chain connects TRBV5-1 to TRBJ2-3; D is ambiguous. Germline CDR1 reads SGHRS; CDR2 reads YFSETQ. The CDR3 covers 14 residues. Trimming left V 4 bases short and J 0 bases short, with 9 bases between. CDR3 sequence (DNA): TGCGCCAGCAGCCCCGAGCCGAGCACAGATACGCAGTATTTT. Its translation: CASSPEPSTDTQYF.

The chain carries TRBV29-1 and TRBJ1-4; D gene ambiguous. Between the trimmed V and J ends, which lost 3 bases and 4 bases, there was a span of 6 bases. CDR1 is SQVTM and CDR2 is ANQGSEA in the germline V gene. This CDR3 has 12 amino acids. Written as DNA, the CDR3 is TGCAGCGTTGAGGGAGGTAATGAAAAACTGTTTTTT. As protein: CSVEGGNEKLFF.

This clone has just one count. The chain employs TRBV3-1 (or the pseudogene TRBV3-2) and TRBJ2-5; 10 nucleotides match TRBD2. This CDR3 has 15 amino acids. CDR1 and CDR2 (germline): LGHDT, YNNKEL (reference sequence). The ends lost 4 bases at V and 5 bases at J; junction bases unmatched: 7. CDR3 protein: CASSLLSGGLETQYF. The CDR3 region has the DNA TGTGCCAGCAGCCTCCTTAGCGGGGGGTTGGAGACCCAGTACTTC.

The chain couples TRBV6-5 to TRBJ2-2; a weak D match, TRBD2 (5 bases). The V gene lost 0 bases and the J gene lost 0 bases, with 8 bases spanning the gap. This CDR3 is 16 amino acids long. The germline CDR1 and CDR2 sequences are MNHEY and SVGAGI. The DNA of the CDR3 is TGTGCCAGCAGTTACTCGAGGAGGACGAACACCGGGGAGCTGTTTTTT. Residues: CASSYSRRTNTGELFF.

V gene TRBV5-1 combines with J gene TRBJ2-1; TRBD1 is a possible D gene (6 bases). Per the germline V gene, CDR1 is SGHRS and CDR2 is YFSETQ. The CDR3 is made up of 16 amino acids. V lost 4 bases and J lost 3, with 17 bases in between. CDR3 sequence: CASSPLPGHGYNEQFF. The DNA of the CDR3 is TGCGCCAGCAGCCCCCTCCCGGGACACGGCTACAATGAGCAGTTCTTC.

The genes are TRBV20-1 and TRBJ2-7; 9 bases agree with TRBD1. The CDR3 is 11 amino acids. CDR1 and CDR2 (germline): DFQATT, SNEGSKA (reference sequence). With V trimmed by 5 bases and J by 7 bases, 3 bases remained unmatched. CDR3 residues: CSADRGGEQYF. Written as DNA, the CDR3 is TGCAGTGCTGACAGGGGGGGTGAGCAGTACTTC.

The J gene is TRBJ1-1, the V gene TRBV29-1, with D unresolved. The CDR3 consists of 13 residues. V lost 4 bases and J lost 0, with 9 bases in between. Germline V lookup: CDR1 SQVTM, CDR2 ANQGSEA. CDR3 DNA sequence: TGCAGCGTTGGCTGGGCTTTGAACACTGAAGCTTTCTTT. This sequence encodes CSVGWALNTEAFF.

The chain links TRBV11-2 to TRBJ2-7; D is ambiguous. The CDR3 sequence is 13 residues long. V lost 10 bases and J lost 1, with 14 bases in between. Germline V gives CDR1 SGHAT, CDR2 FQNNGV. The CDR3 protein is CATSGPGSYEQYF. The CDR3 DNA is TGTGCCACTTCAGGCCCCGGATCCTACGAGCAGTACTTC. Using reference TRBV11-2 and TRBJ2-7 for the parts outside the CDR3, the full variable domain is EAGVAQSPRYKIIEKRQSVAFWCNPISGHATLYWYQQILGQGPKLLIQFQNNGVVDDSQLPKDRFSAERLKGVDSTLKIQPAKLEDSAVYLCATSGPGSYEQYFGPGTRLTVT.

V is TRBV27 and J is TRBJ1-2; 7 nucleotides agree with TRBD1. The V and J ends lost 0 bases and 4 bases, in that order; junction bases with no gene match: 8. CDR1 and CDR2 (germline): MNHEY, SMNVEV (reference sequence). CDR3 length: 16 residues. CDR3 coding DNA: TGTGCCAGCAGTTTATCAATGTCTACAGGGGTCTATGGCTACACCTTC. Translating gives CASSLSMSTGVYGYTF.

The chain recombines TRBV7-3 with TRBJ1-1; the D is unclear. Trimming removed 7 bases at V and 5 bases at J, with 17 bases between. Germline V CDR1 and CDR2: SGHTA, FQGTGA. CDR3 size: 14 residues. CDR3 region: CASKPDFSITEAFF. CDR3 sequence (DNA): TGTGCCAGCAAGCCTGACTTTTCCATTACTGAAGCTTTCTTT.

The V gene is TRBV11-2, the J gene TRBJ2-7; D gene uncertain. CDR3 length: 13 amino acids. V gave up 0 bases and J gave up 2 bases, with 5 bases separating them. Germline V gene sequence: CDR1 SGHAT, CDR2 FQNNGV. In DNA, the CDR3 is TGTGCCAGCAGCTTAGACACAGCCTACGAGCAGTACTTC. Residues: CASSLDTAYEQYF.

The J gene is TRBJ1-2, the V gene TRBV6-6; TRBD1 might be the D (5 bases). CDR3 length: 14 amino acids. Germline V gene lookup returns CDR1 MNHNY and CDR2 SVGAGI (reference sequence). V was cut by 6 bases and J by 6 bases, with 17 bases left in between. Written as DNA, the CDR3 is TGTGCCAGCAGCCCTACGGGGGTCAAGGATGGCTACACCTTC. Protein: CASSPTGVKDGYTF.

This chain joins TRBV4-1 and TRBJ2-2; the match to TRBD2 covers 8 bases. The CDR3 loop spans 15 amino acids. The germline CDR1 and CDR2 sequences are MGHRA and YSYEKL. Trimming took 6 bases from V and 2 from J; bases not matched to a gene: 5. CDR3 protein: CASRPGLGNTGELFF. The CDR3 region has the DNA TGCGCCAGCAGACCGGGACTAGGTAACACCGGGGAGCTGTTTTTT.

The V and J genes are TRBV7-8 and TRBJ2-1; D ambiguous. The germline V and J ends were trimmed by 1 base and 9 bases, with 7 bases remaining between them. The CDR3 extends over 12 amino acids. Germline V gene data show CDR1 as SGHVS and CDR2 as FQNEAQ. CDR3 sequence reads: CASSLVIVEQFF. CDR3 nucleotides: TGTGCCAGCAGCTTAGTTATAGTTGAGCAGTTCTTC. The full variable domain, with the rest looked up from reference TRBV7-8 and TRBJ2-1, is GAGVSQSPRYKVAKRGQDVALRCDPISGHVSLFWYQQALGQGPEFLTYFQNEAQLDKSGLPSDRFFAERPEGSVSTLKIQRTQQEDSAVYLCASSLVIVEQFFGPGTRLTVL.

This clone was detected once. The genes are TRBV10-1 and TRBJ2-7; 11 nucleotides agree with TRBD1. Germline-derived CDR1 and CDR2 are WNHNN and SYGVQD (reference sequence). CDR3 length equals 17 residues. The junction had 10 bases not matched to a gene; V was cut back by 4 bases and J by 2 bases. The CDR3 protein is CASSVGTGGTDTYEQYF. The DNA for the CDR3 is TGCGCCAGCAGTGTGGGGACAGGGGGGACGGACACCTACGAGCAGTACTTC.

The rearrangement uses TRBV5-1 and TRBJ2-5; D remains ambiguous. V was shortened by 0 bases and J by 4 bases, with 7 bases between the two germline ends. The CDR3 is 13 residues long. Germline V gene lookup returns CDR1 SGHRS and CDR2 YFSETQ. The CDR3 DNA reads TGCGCCAGCAGCTTGGCCAGATTAGAGACCCAGTACTTC. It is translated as CASSLARLETQYF.

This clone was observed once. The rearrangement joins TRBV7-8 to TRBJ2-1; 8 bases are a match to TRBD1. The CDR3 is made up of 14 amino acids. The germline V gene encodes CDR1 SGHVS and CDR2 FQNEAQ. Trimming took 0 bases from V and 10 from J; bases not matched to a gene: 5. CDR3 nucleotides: TGTGCCAGCAGCTTAGCCGCGACAGGGGTCGAGCAGTTCTTC. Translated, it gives CASSLAATGVEQFF.

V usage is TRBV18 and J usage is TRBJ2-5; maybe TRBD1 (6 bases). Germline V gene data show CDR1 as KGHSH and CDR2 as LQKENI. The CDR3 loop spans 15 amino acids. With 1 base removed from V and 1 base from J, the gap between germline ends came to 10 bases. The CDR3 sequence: CASSPLAQGQETQYF. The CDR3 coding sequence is TGTGCCAGCTCACCACTAGCACAGGGCCAAGAGACCCAGTACTTC.

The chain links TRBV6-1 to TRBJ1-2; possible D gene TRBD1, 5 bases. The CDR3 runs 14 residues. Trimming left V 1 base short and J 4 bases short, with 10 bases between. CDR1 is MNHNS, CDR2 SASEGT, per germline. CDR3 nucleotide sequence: TGTGCCAGCAGTGAAGTTGGGGACTCCTATGGCTACACCTTC. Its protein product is CASSEVGDSYGYTF.

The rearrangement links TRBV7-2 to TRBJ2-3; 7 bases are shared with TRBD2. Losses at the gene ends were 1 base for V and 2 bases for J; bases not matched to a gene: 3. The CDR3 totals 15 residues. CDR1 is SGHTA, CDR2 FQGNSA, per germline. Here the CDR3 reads CASSLVAGDTDTQYF. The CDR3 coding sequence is TGTGCCAGCAGCTTAGTCGCGGGGGACACAGATACGCAGTATTTT.

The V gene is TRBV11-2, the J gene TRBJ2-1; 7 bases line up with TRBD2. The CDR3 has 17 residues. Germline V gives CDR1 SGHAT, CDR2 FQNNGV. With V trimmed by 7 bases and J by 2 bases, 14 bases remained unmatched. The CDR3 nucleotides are TGTGCCAGCACCCCAGCCTGGGCTAGCGGTGCCTACAATGAGCAGTTCTTC. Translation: CASTPAWASGAYNEQFF. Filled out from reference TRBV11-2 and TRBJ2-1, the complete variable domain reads EAGVAQSPRYKIIEKRQSVAFWCNPISGHATLYWYQQILGQGPKLLIQFQNNGVVDDSQLPKDRFSAERLKGVDSTLKIQPAKLEDSAVYLCASTPAWASGAYNEQFFGPGTRLTVL.